One and the same sample provided the 4 T cell receptor beta chains below, sequenced in a study of cytomegalovirus exposure and HLA in healthy donors. Some clones are missing from TCRdb's copy, which holds only in-frame ones; the method was immunoSEQ multiplex PCR. Of under 200,000 clones listed, 95% to 97% are singletons. The sample was PBMCs. The receptor source for this set is a woman under 30 in good health and CMV-seronegative.

This chain uses TRBV9 with TRBJ2-3; D may be TRBD1 (6 bases). CDR1 is SGDLS, CDR2 YYNGEE, per germline. Between the trimmed V and J ends, which lost 0 bases and 1 base, there was a span of 9 bases. There are 15 residues in the CDR3. CDR3 protein: CASSVGDTGTDTQYF. DNA of the CDR3: TGTGCCAGCAGCGTAGGGGACACGGGCACAGATACGCAGTATTTT.

The chain carries TRBV19 and TRBJ1-1; 7 bases are a match to TRBD1. Per the germline V gene, CDR1 is LNHDA and CDR2 is SQIVND (reference sequence). Germline trimming cut 6 bases from V and 3 bases from J; bases unmatched to any gene: 4. CDR3 length: 13 residues. CDR3 protein: CASRRDRDTEAFF. As DNA, the CDR3 is TGTGCCAGTAGGAGGGACAGAGACACTGAAGCTTTCTTT.

This clone was seen once. CDR3 nucleotides: TGTGCCAGCAGCGGCAGGGTGGGGGGAACTGAAGCTTTCTTT. Amino acid sequence: CASSGRVGGTEAFF. The genes are TRBV9 and TRBJ1-1, with D maybe TRBD1 (5 bases). Trimming took off 3 bases at V and 5 bases at J, with 14 bases between the two ends. CDR1 and CDR2 from the germline V gene are SGDLS and YYNGEE. The CDR3 has 14 amino acids.

This chain links TRBV5-6 with TRBJ1-3; D is uncertain. Germline V gene lookup returns CDR1 SGHDT and CDR2 YYEEEE. The ends were cut back, 0 bases at V and 0 bases at J, with 13 bases in the middle. The CDR3 loop spans 17 amino acids. The CDR3 here is CASSLAATLISGNTIYF. The CDR3 DNA sequence: TGTGCCAGCAGCTTGGCAGCGACTTTAATCTCTGGAAACACCATATATTTT.